One sample yielded the 27 T cell receptor beta chains listed below, sequenced in a study of OX40 agonist ivuxolimab in advanced cancers. Library construction relied on the immunoSEQ multiplex PCR assay. Sourced from immuneACCESS, this table was stored by TCRdb with only in-frame sequences that have V and J called. A share of the clones is absent; for the studies checked, an unresolved V gene accounts for under half, and the remainder has no known explanation. The sample data list 68,000 or so clones, and about 91% of these were observed just once. More than 1% of the sample rests with the top ten. The sequenced sample was CD4+ or CD8+ T cells sorted from blood, obtained in a trial of the OX40 agonist ivuxolimab. All receptors come from an adult with an advanced solid tumor such as melanoma, head and neck, liver or kidney cancer.

This rearrangement joins TRBV6-1 to TRBJ1-6; TRBD1 matches 8 bases. In germline, CDR1 is MNHNS, CDR2 SASEGT. With V trimmed by 2 bases and J by 9 bases, 15 bases remained unmatched. This CDR3 contains 18 residues. The CDR3 DNA follows: TGTGCCAGCAGTGAACGTGATGCAGGGGGCGGTTTCGGTTCACCCCTCCACTTT. It codes for CASSERDAGGGFGSPLHF.

The table lists this clone with a count of one. The chain links TRBV6-5 to TRBJ1-5; D gene uncertain. The CDR3 is made up of 13 amino acids. Germline V gene data show CDR1 as MNHEY and CDR2 as SVGAGI. Trimming shortened V by 4 bases and J by 5 bases, and 9 bases separated the two germline ends. CDR3 sequence: CASSLVQYQPQHF. The CDR3 nucleotides read TGTGCCAGCAGTTTGGTACAGTATCAGCCCCAGCATTTT.

This chain joins TRBV29-1 and TRBJ2-1, with 8 bases aligning to TRBD2. Germline V gives CDR1 SQVTM, CDR2 ANQGSEA. The CDR3 has 13 amino acids. The V gene end was trimmed by 6 bases and the J gene end by 7 bases; junction bases not matched to a gene: 8. Written as DNA, the CDR3 is TGCAGCGTCTCGCGGGAGGTAACGAATGAGCAGTTCTTC. It yields the protein CSVSREVTNEQFF.

The V gene is TRBV4-2, the J gene TRBJ1-4; TRBD1 matches 9 bases. Germline CDR1 and CDR2: LGHNA and YNFKEQ. This CDR3 comprises 18 residues. The V and J ends lost 1 base and 7 bases, in that order; junction bases with no gene match: 13. The DNA for the CDR3 is TGTGCCAGCAGCCAAGCGATCGGCCTGGACAGGGGAGGTGAAAAACTGTTTTTT. It specifies CASSQAIGLDRGGEKLFF.

In the case of this clone: Other DNA sequences from this sample encode an identical CDR3 as well. The CDR3 DNA follows: TGTGCCAGCAGCCCGCTAGCGGGGGGCACAGATACGCAGTATTTT. Encoded protein: CASSPLAGGTDTQYF. This rearrangement joins TRBV7-3 to TRBJ2-3, with 10 bases identical to TRBD2. The junction had 3 bases not matched to a gene; V was cut back by 5 bases and J by 1 base. Germline loops: CDR1 SGHTA, CDR2 FQGTGA. The CDR3 loop spans 15 amino acids.

The rearrangement uses TRBV7-9 and TRBJ2-7; no clear D gene. The V and J ends lost 2 bases and 0 bases respectively, with 11 bases between them. Per the germline V gene, CDR1 is SEHNR and CDR2 is FQNEAQ (reference sequence). The CDR3 covers 15 residues. The CDR3 nucleotides read TGTGCCAGCAGCTTAACACGGACGTACTCCTACGAGCAGTACTTC. It is translated as CASSLTRTYSYEQYF.

The rearrangement joins TRBV5-1 to TRBJ2-1, with 9 bases identical to TRBD2. The CDR3 runs to 15 residues. Unmatched junction bases numbered 3, after V lost 2 bases and J lost 3 bases. Per the germline V gene, CDR1 is SGHRS and CDR2 is YFSETQ. The CDR3: CASSFSGRDYNEQFF. The CDR3 region has the DNA TGCGCCAGCAGCTTTAGCGGGAGAGACTACAATGAGCAGTTCTTC.

This clone has a handful of counts. The chain links TRBV19 to TRBJ2-7; 8 nucleotides agree with TRBD1. The CDR3 loop spans 15 amino acids. Germline lookup yields CDR1 LNHDA and CDR2 SQIVND (reference sequence). V shed 1 base and J 5 bases; nucleotides not matched to a gene: 7. The CDR3 region is CASSIAATGEHEQYF. The CDR3 DNA sequence: TGTGCCAGTAGTATAGCTGCGACAGGGGAGCACGAGCAGTACTTC. Complete variable domain (other parts from reference TRBV19 and TRBJ2-7): DGGITQSPKYLFRKEGQNVTLSCEQNLNHDAMYWYRQDPGQGLRLIYYSQIVNDFQKGDIAEGYSVSREKKESFPLTVTSAQKNPTAFYLCASSIAATGEHEQYFGPGTRLTVT.

The V and J genes are TRBV5-4 and TRBJ2-7; a weak D match, TRBD2 (7 bases). With 0 bases removed from V and 6 bases from J, the gap between germline ends came to 19 bases. The CDR3 extends over 16 amino acids. Germline loops: CDR1 SGHNT, CDR2 YYREEE (reference sequence). The CDR3 nucleotides read TGTGCCAGCAGCTTGGCTGGGTGGAACAGGGAGGGCGAGCAGTACTTC. Encoded protein: CASSLAGWNREGEQYF.

The chain recombines TRBV2 with TRBJ2-2; TRBD1 matches at 7 bases. This CDR3 is built from 14 residues. CDR1 is SNHLY and CDR2 is FYNNEI in the germline V gene. With V trimmed by 5 bases and J by 8 bases, 8 bases remained unmatched. The CDR3 DNA follows: TGTGCCAGCAGTCAGCTTCCGGGACAGGGGGAGCTGTTTTTT. Protein: CASSQLPGQGELFF.

The chain combines TRBV6-6 with TRBJ2-3; D is undetermined. V was pared by 9 bases and J by 7 bases, with 11 bases between. The CDR3 consists of 11 residues. The germline V gene has CDR1 MNHNY and CDR2 SVGAGI (reference sequence). The CDR3 is CASRLRNTQYF. The CDR3 coding sequence is TGTGCCAGTCGCCTCAGAAATACGCAGTATTTT.

The chain uses TRBV5-4 and TRBJ1-4; TRBD1 aligns across 7 bases. The CDR3 length is 14 residues. The germline V gene encodes CDR1 SGHNT and CDR2 YYREEE (reference sequence). Trimming took 4 bases from V and 4 from J; bases not matched to a gene: 4. CDR3 nucleotides: TGTGCCAGCAGCCCGGGACAGATTAATGAAAAACTGTTTTTT. Its translation is CASSPGQINEKLFF.

J is TRBJ2-1 and V is TRBV2; D assignment may be TRBD1 or TRBD2 (5 bases each). V dropped 7 bases and J dropped 0 bases, with 13 bases sitting between them. Looked up from germline, CDR1 is SNHLY and CDR2 is FYNNEI. The CDR3 consists of 15 residues. CDR3 loop: CASTVSGSSYNEQFF. The CDR3 nucleotides are TGTGCCAGCACCGTATCAGGGAGCTCCTACAATGAGCAGTTCTTC. The full variable domain, rest sourced from reference TRBV2 and TRBJ2-1, is EPEVTQTPSHQVTQMGQEVILRCVPISNHLYFYWYRQILGQKVEFLVSFYNNEISEKSEIFDDQFSVERPDGSNFTLKIRSTKLEDSAMYFCASTVSGSSYNEQFFGPGTRLTVL.

This clone has a single count. This chain joins TRBV7-9 and TRBJ1-2, with D perhaps matching TRBD1 (6 bases). This CDR3 region has 17 residues. Trimming shortened V by 4 bases and J by 4 bases, and 22 bases separated the two germline ends. Germline values: CDR1 SEHNR, CDR2 FQNEAQ (reference sequence). CDR3 DNA sequence: TGTGCCAGCAGCTCTGGGACAATGAGCCCTAGGACCTATGGCTACACCTTC. It specifies CASSSGTMSPRTYGYTF.

This sequence joins TRBV30 and TRBJ1-1; TRBD1 agrees at 8 bases. The CDR3 is made up of 13 amino acids. Germline V gives CDR1 GTSNPN, CDR2 SVGIG (reference sequence). Trimming took 5 bases from V and 10 from J; bases not matched to a gene: 12. Here the CDR3 reads CAWSVQGAAGAFF. CDR3 sequence (DNA): TGTGCCTGGTCGGTTCAGGGGGCGGCTGGAGCTTTCTTT.

The chain links TRBV30 to TRBJ1-5; D is possibly TRBD1 (5 bases). The CDR3 totals 13 residues. With 1 base removed from V and 5 bases from J, the gap between germline ends came to 9 bases. Germline CDR1 and CDR2: GTSNPN and SVGIG (reference sequence). The CDR3 region has the DNA TGTGCCTGGAGTGCTGGGGGGGATCAGCCCCAGCATTTT. This codes for CAWSAGGDQPQHF.

This chain joins TRBV6-5 and TRBJ2-1; D not certain. Germline assignment: CDR1 MNHEY and CDR2 SVGAGI. The CDR3 is made up of 11 amino acids. Trimming removed 2 bases at V and 12 bases at J, with 8 bases between. This CDR3 is CASSYEVRQFF. The CDR3 DNA sequence: TGTGCCAGCAGTTACGAGGTTAGGCAGTTCTTC.

The rearrangement uses TRBV7-8 and TRBJ2-7; TRBD2 matches at 10 bases. Germline V gives CDR1 SGHVS, CDR2 FQNEAQ. Unmatched junction bases numbered 7, after V lost 5 bases and J lost 3 bases. This CDR3 has 15 residues. CDR3 coding DNA: TGTGCCAGCAGCAGGTCTAGCGGGAGCGTCTACGAGCAGTACTTC. Translation gives CASSRSSGSVYEQYF.

The chain is built from TRBV5-4 and TRBJ1-1; possible D gene TRBD1, 6 bases. Trimming cost V 3 bases and J 1 base, with 16 bases left between them. The CDR3 runs 16 residues. Per germline, CDR1 SGHNT and CDR2 YYREEE (reference sequence). The CDR3 is CASSWGPGFQNTEAFF. CDR3 bases: TGTGCCAGCAGCTGGGGGCCAGGGTTCCAGAACACTGAAGCTTTCTTT.

V is TRBV7-8 and J is TRBJ1-1, with D maybe TRBD1 (6 bases). This CDR3 comprises 19 residues. V lost 5 bases to trimming and J lost 0 bases, with 25 bases between them. Germline V lookup: CDR1 SGHVS, CDR2 FQNEAQ. The CDR3 reads CASSPNVQGSLRMNTEAFF. CDR3 DNA: TGTGCCAGCAGCCCGAACGTACAGGGATCGCTTCGAATGAACACTGAAGCTTTCTTT. Combining the CDR3 with reference TRBV7-8 and TRBJ1-1 gives the whole variable domain GAGVSQSPRYKVAKRGQDVALRCDPISGHVSLFWYQQALGQGPEFLTYFQNEAQLDKSGLPSDRFFAERPEGSVSTLKIQRTQQEDSAVYLCASSPNVQGSLRMNTEAFFGQGTRLTVV.

The chain links TRBV2 to TRBJ2-1; 9 nucleotides line up with TRBD1. The CDR3 loop spans 15 amino acids. Germline values: CDR1 SNHLY, CDR2 FYNNEI. V dropped 3 bases and J dropped 6; count of bases not matched to a gene: 6. The CDR3 region is CASSETTGGGNEQFF. In DNA form, the CDR3 reads TGTGCCAGCAGTGAGACCACAGGGGGCGGCAATGAGCAGTTCTTC.

As regards this clone: Different DNA sequences within this sample yield the same CDR3. The genes are TRBV6-6 and TRBJ1-1; D is undetermined. V lost 5 bases and J lost 0, with 10 bases in between. Germline assignment: CDR1 MNHNY and CDR2 SVGAGI (reference sequence). The CDR3 runs 14 residues. In DNA form, the CDR3 reads TGTGCCAGCAGTAACCAAGGTATGAACACTGAAGCTTTCTTT. This gives the protein CASSNQGMNTEAFF.

J is TRBJ1-5 and V is TRBV6-5, with a tentative D call TRBD1 (6 bases). V gave up 7 bases and J gave up 2 bases, with 9 bases separating them. Per the germline V gene, CDR1 is MNHEY and CDR2 is SVGAGI. CDR3 length: 13 amino acids. CDR3 sequence: CASTKGGNQPQHF. The CDR3 DNA reads as TGTGCCAGCACCAAGGGGGGCAATCAGCCCCAGCATTTT.

The rearrangement uses TRBV6-5 and TRBJ2-7; TRBD2 aligns across 9 bases. Germline CDR1 is MNHEY and CDR2 is SVGAGI. With V trimmed by 2 bases and J by 2 bases, 7 bases remained unmatched. The CDR3 is made up of 16 amino acids. The CDR3 sequence is CASSYRNAGGPYEQYF. The CDR3 DNA sequence: TGTGCCAGCAGTTACCGAAACGCGGGAGGGCCCTACGAGCAGTACTTC.

The sample holds one count of this clone. The chain is built from TRBV4-2 and TRBJ2-1, with 11 bases that match TRBD2. The germline V gene has CDR1 LGHNA and CDR2 YNFKEQ. After removal of 2 bases from V and 0 bases from J, the junction contained 0 bases not matched to a gene. This CDR3 comprises 16 residues. CDR3 residues: CASSQLAGGSYNEQFF. CDR3 DNA: TGTGCCAGCAGCCAACTAGCGGGGGGCTCCTACAATGAGCAGTTCTTC.

This clone is a singleton in its sample. The rearrangement links TRBV7-2 to TRBJ2-5, with D maybe TRBD1 (5 bases). CDR1 SGHTA and CDR2 FQGNSA come from the germline V gene. V shed 4 bases and J shed 1 base, with 10 bases lying between them. The CDR3 sequence is 14 residues long. CDR3: CASSSRALQETQYF. Here the CDR3 DNA reads TGTGCCAGCAGCTCCAGGGCCCTCCAAGAGACCCAGTACTTC.

The V call is TRBV2, the J call TRBJ2-7; D unclear. The CDR3 spans 11 residues. The germline V gene encodes CDR1 SNHLY and CDR2 FYNNEI. The ends were cut back, 10 bases at V and 4 bases at J, with 11 bases in the middle. The CDR3 sequence is CAIRILYEQYF. DNA for the CDR3: TGTGCCATCCGGATTTTGTACGAGCAGTACTTC.